This T cell receptor beta chain was sequenced for a study of control samples from healthy donors and cancer patients. V was pared by 8 bases and J by 2 bases, with 5 bases of the junction left unmatched. This CDR3 spans 14 amino acids. The germline gives CDR1 SNHLY, CDR2 FYNNEI. Sequencing was performed with immunoSEQ multiplex PCR; in TCRdb, only in-frame clones are kept and a portion is missing. Among 130,000 or so clones listed, over 90% were seen once. This TCR came from a man in his 60s with colorectal cancer. What was sequenced was PBMCs. The V call is TRBV2, the J call TRBJ1-4; 7 bases fit TRBD1. CDR3 protein: CASSGQVTNEKLFF. The CDR3 nucleotides are TGTGCCAGCTCCGGACAGGTTACTAATGAAAAACTGTTTTTT.